The T cell receptor beta chain described here comes from a study of monozygotic twins with cystic fibrosis (dated by TCRdb to the early 2020s). With respect to the entire study: Barcoded libraries were made from 2.5 to 3 micrograms of fragmented DNA using about 14 PCR cycles. The study compared TCR beta repertoires within and between 16 monozygotic twin pairs with cystic fibrosis to assess genetic influence on V and J gene usage. Made up mostly of children and adolescents, the cohort included ten female and six male twin pairs ranging in age from about 2.0 to 36.4 years, with a median of about 9.5 years. On the day blood was drawn, the twins' weight-for-height and FEVPerc (FEV1 disease centile) were ranked against those of the roughly 970 cohort participants. Data for three of the twin pairs had been reported earlier in a different context. General findings and caveats noted by the study authors: Nucleotide-identical clonotype sharing was significantly higher within monozygotic CF twin pairs than between unrelated CF individuals (P = 0.000026, Mann-Whitney). V gene usage was most similar to the co-twin in 13 of 16 pairs, and J usage was most similar to the co-twin in 8 of 16 pairs, which suggests genetic constraints. Simpson clonality tended to be low (median around 0.01), which suggests a naive-dominated repertoire, although clonality was higher in the most severely affected patients. The cohort was small, and the number of shared CDR3s showed no association with age, concordance or disease severity.

The twin pairs came from the European Cystic Fibrosis Twin and Sibling Study Cohort, a cohort that recruited patients from over a hundred CF clinics across 14 European countries. Zygosity and CFTR genotype were verified in-house, with zygosity tested by multiplex PCR of nine short tandem repeat loci. Peripheral blood was taken from each twin, and clinical parameters were recorded on the day of blood sampling. Phenol/chloroform extraction was used to isolate genomic DNA from peripheral blood cells, and the DNA was then kept in TE buffer at 4 degrees C. The CDR1 and CDR2 encoded by the germline V gene are MDHEN and SYDVKM. The trim is 3 bases for V and 2 bases for J, with a gap of 11 bases between the germline ends. The CDR3 sequence holds 15 residues, the cysteine and phenylalanine included. The retained sequence is limited to the CDR3, 45 bases, with the frame set at the first base. TCR beta CDR3 regions were amplified by multiplex PCR with the immunoSEQ immune profiling system according to the manufacturer's instructions. Sequencing was performed on an Illumina NextSeq system. Under the source paper's analysis protocol: The immunoSEQ Analyzer platform handled processing of the sequence data, and clonality was calculated by taking the square root of Simpson's index of productive rearrangements. Similarity in V and J usage was measured by Jensen-Shannon distance, and OLGA was used to compute CDR3 generation probabilities. Shared CDR3 sequences were searched in the immuneACCESS database (August 2020) and in VDJdb (December 2020). TCRdb obtained this table from immuneACCESS and retained in-frame rearrangements with V and J assigned. These tables miss some clones; where compared with another copy, unresolved V genes account for less than half of the shortfall, and the remainder is unexplained. That table gives V, J and clone size, and the DNA gave D and trimming. Recorded for this sample are approximately 7,700 clones; approximately 95% of them occurred a single time. The biggest ten clones account for about 0.49% of the sample.

Comments on this clone: It has no known antigen specificity. Base qualities are missing; no much larger clone stands one base away.

The sequenced sample consisted of blood. The source is a boy younger than 10 with cystic fibrosis. Recombination joined TRBV28 with TRBJ2-1; a tentative D match to TRBD2 spans 6 bases. CDR3 protein: CASSLGLAPYNEQFF. The nucleotides read TGTGCCAGCAGTTTGGGGCTAGCGCCCTACAATGAGCAGTTCTTC.